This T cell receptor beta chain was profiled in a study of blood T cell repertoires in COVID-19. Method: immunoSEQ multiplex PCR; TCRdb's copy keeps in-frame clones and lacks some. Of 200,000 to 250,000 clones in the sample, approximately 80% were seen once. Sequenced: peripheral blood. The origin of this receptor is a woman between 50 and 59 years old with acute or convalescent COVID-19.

The CDR3 nucleotides are TGTGCCAGCAGTCCTTCAGGGACAGATACGCAGTATTTT. This translates into CASSPSGTDTQYF. The V call is TRBV12-3 or TRBV12-4, the J call TRBJ2-3; weak D call: TRBD1 (5 bases). Trimming removed 5 bases at V and 3 bases at J, with 9 bases between. This CDR3 comprises 13 residues.